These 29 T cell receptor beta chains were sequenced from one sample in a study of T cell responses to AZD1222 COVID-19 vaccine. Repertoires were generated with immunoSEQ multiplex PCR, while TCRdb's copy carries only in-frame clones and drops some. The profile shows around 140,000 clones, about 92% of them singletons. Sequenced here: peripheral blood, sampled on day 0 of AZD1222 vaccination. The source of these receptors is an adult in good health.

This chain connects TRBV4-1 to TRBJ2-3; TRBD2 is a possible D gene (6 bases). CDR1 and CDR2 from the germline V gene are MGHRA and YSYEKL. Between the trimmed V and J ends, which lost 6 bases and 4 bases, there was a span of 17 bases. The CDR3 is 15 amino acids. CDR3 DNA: TGCGCCAGCAGGGGCGGGACGGGAGCATCAGATACGCAGTATTTT. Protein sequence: CASRGGTGASDTQYF.

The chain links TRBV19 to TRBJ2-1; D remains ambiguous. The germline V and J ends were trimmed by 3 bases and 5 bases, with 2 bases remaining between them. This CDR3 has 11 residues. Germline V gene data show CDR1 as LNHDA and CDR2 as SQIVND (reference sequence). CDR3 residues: CASSMNNEQFF. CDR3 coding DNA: TGTGCCAGTAGTATGAACAATGAGCAGTTCTTC.

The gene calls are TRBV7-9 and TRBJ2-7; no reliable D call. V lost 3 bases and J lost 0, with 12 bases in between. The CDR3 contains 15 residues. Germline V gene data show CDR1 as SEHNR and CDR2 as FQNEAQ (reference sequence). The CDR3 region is CASSFSLTSSYEQYF. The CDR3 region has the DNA TGTGCCAGCAGCTTTTCTCTTACCAGCTCCTACGAGCAGTACTTC. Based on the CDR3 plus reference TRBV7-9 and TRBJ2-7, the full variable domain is DTGVSQNPRHKITKRGQNVTFRCDPISEHNRLYWYRQTLGQGPEFLTYFQNEAQLEKSRLLSDRFSAERPKGSFSTLEIQRTEQGDSAMYLCASSFSLTSSYEQYFGPGTRLTVT.

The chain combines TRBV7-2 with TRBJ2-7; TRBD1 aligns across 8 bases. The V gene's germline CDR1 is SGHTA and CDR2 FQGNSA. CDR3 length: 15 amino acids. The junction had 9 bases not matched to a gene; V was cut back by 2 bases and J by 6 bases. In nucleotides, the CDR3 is TGTGCCAGCAGCTTATGGGGCGGACAGGGATCCGAGCAGTACTTC. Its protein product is CASSLWGGQGSEQYF.

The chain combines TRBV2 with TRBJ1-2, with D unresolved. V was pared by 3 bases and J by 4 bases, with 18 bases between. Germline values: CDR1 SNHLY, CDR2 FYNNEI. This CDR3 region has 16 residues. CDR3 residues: CASSDTRNAGPYGYTF. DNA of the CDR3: TGTGCCAGCAGTGACACCCGGAACGCCGGTCCCTATGGCTACACCTTC.

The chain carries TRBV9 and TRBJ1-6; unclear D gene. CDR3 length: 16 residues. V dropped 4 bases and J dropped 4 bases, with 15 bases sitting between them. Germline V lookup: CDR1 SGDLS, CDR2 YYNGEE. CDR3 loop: CASSTPADGYNSPLHF. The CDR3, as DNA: TGTGCCAGCAGCACTCCTGCGGACGGGTATAATTCACCCCTCCACTTT.

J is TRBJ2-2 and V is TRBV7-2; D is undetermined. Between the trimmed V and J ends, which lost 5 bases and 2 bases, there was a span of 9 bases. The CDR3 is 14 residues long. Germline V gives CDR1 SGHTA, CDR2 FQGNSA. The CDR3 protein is CASSPLLNTGELFF. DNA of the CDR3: TGTGCCAGCAGCCCCCTTTTAAACACCGGGGAGCTGTTTTTT.

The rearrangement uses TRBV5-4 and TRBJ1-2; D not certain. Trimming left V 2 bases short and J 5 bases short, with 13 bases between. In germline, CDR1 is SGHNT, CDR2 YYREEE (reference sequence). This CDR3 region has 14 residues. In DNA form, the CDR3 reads TGTGCCAGCAGCTTATCCTCGGGCGGGTATGGCTACACCTTC. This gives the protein CASSLSSGGYGYTF.

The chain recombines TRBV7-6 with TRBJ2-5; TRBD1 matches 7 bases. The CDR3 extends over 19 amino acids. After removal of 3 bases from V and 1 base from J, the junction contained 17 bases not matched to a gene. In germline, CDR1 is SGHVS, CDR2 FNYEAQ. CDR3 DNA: TGTGCCAGCAGCTTTAGACCATCCGAGGGGGCTACCCTCCAAGAGACCCAGTACTTC. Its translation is CASSFRPSEGATLQETQYF.

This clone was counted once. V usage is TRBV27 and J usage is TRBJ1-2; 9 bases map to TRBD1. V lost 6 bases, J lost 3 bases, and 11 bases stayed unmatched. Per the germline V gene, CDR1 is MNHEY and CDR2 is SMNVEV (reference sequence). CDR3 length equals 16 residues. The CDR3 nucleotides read TGTGCCAGCAGCAAGGGTCCGACAGGGGGTGACTATGGCTACACCTTC. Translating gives CASSKGPTGGDYGYTF.

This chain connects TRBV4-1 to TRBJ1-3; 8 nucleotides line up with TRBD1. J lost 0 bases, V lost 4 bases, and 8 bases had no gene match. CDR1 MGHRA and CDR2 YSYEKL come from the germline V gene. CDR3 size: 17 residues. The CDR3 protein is CASSPGRQGPSGNTIYF. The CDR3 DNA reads TGCGCCAGCAGCCCTGGGAGACAGGGGCCCTCTGGAAACACCATATATTTT.

In DNA, the CDR3 is TGCGCCAGCAGCCCTCGGACCGGGGAGCTGTTTTTT. Translation: CASSPRTGELFF. V usage is TRBV4-3 and J usage is TRBJ2-2; no firm D call. Between the trimmed V and J ends, which lost 4 bases and 5 bases, there was a span of 5 bases. The length of the CDR3 is 12 residues. Germline V gene lookup returns CDR1 LGHNA and CDR2 YSLEER.

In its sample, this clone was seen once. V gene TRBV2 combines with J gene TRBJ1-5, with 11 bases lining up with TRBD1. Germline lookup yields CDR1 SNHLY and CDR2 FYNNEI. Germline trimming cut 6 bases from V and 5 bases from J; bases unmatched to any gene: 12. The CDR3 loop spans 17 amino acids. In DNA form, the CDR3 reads TGTGCCAGCAGACGGTCCGGACAGGGGGCCCTTTATCAGCCCCAGCATTTT. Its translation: CASRRSGQGALYQPQHF.

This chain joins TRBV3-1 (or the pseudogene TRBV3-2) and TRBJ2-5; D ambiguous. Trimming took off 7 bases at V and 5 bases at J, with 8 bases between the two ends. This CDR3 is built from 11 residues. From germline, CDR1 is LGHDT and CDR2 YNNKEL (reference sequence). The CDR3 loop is CASTQRETQYF. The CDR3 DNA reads TGTGCCAGCACCCAGAGGGAGACCCAGTACTTC.

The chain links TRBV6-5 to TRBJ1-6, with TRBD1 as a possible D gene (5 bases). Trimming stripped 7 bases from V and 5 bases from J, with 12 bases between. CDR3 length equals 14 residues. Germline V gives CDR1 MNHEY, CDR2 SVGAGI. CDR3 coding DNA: TGTGCCAGCACTAGGGAGGGGAATAATTCACCCCTCCACTTT. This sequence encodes CASTREGNNSPLHF.

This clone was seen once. CDR3 nucleotide sequence: TGCGCCAGCAGCCAAGAGACAGGGGGCCATGGCTACACCTTC. It translates to CASSQETGGHGYTF. The V gene is TRBV4-3, the J gene TRBJ1-2, with 10 bases fitting TRBD1. With 0 bases clipped from V and 6 bases from J, the junction kept 1 base outside the gene matches. This CDR3 contains 14 residues. In germline, CDR1 is LGHNA, CDR2 YSLEER.

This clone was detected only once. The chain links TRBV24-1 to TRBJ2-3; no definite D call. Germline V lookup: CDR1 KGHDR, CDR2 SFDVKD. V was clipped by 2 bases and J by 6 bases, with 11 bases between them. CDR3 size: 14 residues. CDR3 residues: CATSDSLGPDTQYF. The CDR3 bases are TGTGCCACCAGTGATTCCCTAGGGCCGGATACGCAGTATTTT.

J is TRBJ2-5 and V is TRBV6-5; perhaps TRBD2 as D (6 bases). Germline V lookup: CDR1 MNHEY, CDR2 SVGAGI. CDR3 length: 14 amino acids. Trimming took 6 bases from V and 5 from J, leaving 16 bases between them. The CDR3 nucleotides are TGTGCCAGCAGCCGGGATGGTCGGGAGGAGACCCAGTACTTC. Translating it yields CASSRDGREETQYF.

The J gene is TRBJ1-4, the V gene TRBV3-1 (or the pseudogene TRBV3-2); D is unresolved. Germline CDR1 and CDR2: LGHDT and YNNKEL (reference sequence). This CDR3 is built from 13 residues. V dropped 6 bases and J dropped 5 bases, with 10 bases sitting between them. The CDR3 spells CASRRYMNEKLFF. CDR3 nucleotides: TGTGCCAGCAGGCGCTATATGAATGAAAAACTGTTTTTT.

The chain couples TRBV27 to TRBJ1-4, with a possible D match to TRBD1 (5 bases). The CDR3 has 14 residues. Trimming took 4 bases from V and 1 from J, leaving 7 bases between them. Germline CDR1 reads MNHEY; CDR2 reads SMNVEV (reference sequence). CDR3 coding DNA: TGTGCCAGCAGTTCGACAGTAACTAATGAAAAACTGTTTTTT. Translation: CASSSTVTNEKLFF.

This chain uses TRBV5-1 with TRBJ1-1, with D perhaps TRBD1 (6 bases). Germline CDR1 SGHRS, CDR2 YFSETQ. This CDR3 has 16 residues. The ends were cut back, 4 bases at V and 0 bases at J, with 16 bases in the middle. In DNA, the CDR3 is TGCGCCAGCAGCCCGGCGCCAGGGGAGTTGAACACTGAAGCTTTCTTT. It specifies CASSPAPGELNTEAFF.

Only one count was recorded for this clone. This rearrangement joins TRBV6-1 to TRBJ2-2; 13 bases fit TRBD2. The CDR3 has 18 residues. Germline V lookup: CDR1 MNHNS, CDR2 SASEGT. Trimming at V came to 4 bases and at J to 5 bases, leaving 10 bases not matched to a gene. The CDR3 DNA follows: TGTGCCAGCAGTGCATTACTAGCGGGAGGGCCACGGACCGGGGAGCTGTTTTTT. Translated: CASSALLAGGPRTGELFF.

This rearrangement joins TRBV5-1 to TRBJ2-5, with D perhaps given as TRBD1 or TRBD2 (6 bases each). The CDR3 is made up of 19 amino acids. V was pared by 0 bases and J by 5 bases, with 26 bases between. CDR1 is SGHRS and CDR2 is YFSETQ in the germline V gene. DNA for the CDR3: TGCGCCAGCAGCTTGGGATACCGCATAGGGGCAGGGGACTCGGAGACCCAGTACTTC. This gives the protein CASSLGYRIGAGDSETQYF.

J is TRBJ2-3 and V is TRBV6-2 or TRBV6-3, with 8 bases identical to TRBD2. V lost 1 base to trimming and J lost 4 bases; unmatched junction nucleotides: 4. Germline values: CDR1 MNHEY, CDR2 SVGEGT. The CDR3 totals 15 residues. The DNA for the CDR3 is TGTGCCAGCAGTTACTGGAGCGGGGGACCAGATACGCAGTATTTT. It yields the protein CASSYWSGGPDTQYF.

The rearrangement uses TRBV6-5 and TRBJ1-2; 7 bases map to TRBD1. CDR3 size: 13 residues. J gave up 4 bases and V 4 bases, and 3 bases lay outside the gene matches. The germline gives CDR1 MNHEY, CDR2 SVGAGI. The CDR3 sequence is CASSSQGFYGYTF. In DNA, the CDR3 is TGTGCCAGCAGTTCACAGGGGTTCTATGGCTACACCTTC.

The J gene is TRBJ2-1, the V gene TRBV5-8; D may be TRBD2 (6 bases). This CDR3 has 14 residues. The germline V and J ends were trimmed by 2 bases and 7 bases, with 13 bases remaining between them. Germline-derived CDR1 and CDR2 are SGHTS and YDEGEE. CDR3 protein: CASSFYGGLNEQFF. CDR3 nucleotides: TGTGCCAGCAGCTTTTACGGCGGACTAAATGAGCAGTTCTTC.

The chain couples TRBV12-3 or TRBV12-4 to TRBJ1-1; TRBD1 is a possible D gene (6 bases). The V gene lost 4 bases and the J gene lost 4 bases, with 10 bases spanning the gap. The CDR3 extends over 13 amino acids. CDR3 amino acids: CASSSTGFTEAFF. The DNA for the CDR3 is TGTGCCAGCAGTTCAACAGGGTTCACTGAAGCTTTCTTT.

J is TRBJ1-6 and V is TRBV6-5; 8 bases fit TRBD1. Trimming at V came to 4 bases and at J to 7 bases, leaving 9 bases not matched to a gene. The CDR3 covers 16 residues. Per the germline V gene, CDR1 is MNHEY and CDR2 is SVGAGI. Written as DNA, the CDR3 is TGTGCCAGCAGTTTCCGGACAGGGCAGGTGAATTCACCCCTCCACTTT. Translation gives CASSFRTGQVNSPLHF.

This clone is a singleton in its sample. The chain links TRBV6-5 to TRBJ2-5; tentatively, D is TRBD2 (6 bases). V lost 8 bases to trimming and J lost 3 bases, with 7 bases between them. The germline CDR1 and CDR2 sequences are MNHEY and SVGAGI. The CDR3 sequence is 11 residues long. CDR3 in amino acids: CASGGEETQYF. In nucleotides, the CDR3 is TGTGCCAGCGGCGGGGAAGAGACCCAGTACTTC.